The 2 T cell receptor beta chains given below trace back to one sample, sequenced in a study of CD8 T cells in Susac syndrome. RNA, at about 0.5 to 1 ug, was reverse transcribed with random hexamers. TCRdb recomputed calls from the immunoSEQ multiplex PCR reads with MiXCR, one row per CDR3 protein. This sample has some 200,000 distinct CDR3 sequences, with over 85% found just once. The sample consisted of CD4+ T cells from PBMCs. These receptors were taken from a human donor in good health.

The chain joins TRBV7-2 to TRBJ2-7; D possibly corresponds to TRBD2 (6 bases). Germline-derived CDR1 and CDR2 are SGHTA and FQGNSA. Trimming cost V 7 bases and J 4 bases, with 17 bases left between them. This CDR3 contains 14 residues. CDR3 sequence: CASTRGDSDYEQYF. CDR3 sequence (DNA): TGTGCCAGCACAAGAGGGGACTCAGATTACGAGCAGTACTTC.

This chain uses TRBV30 with TRBJ2-7; D gene ambiguous. V dropped 2 bases and J dropped 4 bases, with 12 bases sitting between them. Germline values: CDR1 GTSNPN, CDR2 SVGIG (reference sequence). This CDR3 region has 13 residues. The CDR3 sequence: CAWSKEPPYEQYF. The CDR3 bases are TGTGCCTGGAGTAAGGAGCCCCCTTACGAGCAGTACTTC.